This T cell receptor (beta chain) derives from a study of cytomegalovirus exposure and HLA in healthy donors. Study outcomes and limitations: A later analysis found TCR association rates differed by HLA locus, highest for DRB1 and lowest for HLA-C. Among TCR beta chains, those listed as cytomegalovirus-associated numbered approximately 150. Later analysis suggested links between common viral pathogens and several top significant clusters.

A multiplex PCR was run with 60 Vbeta primers and 13 Jbeta primers. The method was immunoSEQ multiplex PCR; TCRdb's version includes in-frame clones alone and lacks a portion of them. Seen here are approximately 160,000 clones, 68% observed once, and the top ten hold approximately 1.5%. Trimming cost V 8 bases and J 3 bases, with 20 bases left between them. Germline V gene sequence: CDR1 SGHVS, CDR2 FNYEAQ. The CDR3 contains 15 residues. This clone was counted only a few times. Its antigen is currently unknown. The TCR sequence derives from a man aged 50 or older in good health and CMV-seronegative. Sequencing used PBMCs. The chain links TRBV7-6 to TRBJ2-7; TRBD2 is a possible D gene (7 bases). The CDR3 nucleotides read TGTGCCAGCGCACTCCGCGGGGGCGAGGACTACGAGCAGTACTTC. Translating it yields CASALRGGEDYEQYF.